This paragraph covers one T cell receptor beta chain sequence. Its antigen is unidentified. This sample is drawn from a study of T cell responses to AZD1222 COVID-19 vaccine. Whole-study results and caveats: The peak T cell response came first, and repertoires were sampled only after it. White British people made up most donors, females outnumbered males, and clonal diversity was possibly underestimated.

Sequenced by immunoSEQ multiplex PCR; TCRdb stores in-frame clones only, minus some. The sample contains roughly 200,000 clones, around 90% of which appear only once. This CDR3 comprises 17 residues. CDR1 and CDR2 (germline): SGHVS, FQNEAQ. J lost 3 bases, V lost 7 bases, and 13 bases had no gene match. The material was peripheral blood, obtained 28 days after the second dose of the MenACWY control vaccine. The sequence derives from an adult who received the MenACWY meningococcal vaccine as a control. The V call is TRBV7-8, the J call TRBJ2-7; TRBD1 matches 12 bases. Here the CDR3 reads CASTRDRGRGQIYEQYF. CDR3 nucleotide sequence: TGTGCCAGCACCAGGGACAGGGGGCGCGGTCAGATCTACGAGCAGTACTTC.